What follows are 26 T cell receptor beta chains derived from one specimen sequenced in a study of blood T cell repertoires in COVID-19 (dated by TCRdb to the early 2020s). Libraries were made using the immunoSEQ multiplex PCR assay. This is the immuneACCESS table as TCRdb keeps it, with only in-frame sequences that have V and J called. A part of the clones is gone; compared with another copy, unresolved V genes explain less than half, and the rest is unexplained. The sample records 50,000 to 70,000 clones, roughly 70% of which are singletons. The ten largest clones take up approximately 50% of the sample. Material: PBMCs or T cells enriched from blood (not recorded which). These receptors originate from a woman in her sixties or seventies who had been exposed to COVID-19.

The V and J genes are TRBV11-2 and TRBJ2-7, with D perhaps TRBD1 (5 bases). The germline gives CDR1 SGHAT, CDR2 FQNNGV. Trimming pared 5 bases from V and 7 bases from J, leaving 18 bases between. The CDR3 is 14 residues long. In DNA form, the CDR3 reads TGTGCCAGCAGCAGCTTGCCCCCAGGGCGAGAGCAGTACTTC. This encodes CASSSLPPGREQYF.

The J gene is TRBJ2-5, the V gene TRBV6-5; the match to TRBD2 covers 8 bases. The CDR3 consists of 13 residues. Germline CDR1 MNHEY, CDR2 SVGAGI. Trimming removed 11 bases from V and 5 bases from J; junction bases left unmatched: 10. The CDR3 protein is CAVRGGPWETQYF. CDR3 nucleotide sequence: TGTGCCGTCCGCGGGGGGCCTTGGGAGACCCAGTACTTC.

The genes are TRBV27 and TRBJ1-1; TRBD1 aligns across 7 bases. Trimming cost V 2 bases and J 1 base; bases outside gene matches: 1. Germline values: CDR1 MNHEY, CDR2 SMNVEV (reference sequence). The CDR3 loop spans 14 amino acids. The CDR3 sequence: CASSLNRGNTEAFF. The CDR3 nucleotides are TGTGCCAGCAGTTTAAACAGGGGGAACACTGAAGCTTTCTTT.

The chain uses TRBV28 and TRBJ2-1; weak D call: TRBD1 (5 bases). The CDR3 loop spans 14 amino acids. Germline V lookup: CDR1 MDHEN, CDR2 SYDVKM. V lost 6 bases and J 4 bases, leaving 13 bases between the germline ends. CDR3 DNA sequence: TGTGCCAGCAGGCCTCTCGACAGATACAATGAGCAGTTCTTC. As protein: CASRPLDRYNEQFF.

The chain employs TRBV14 and TRBJ1-3; D is perhaps TRBD1 (5 bases). CDR1 is SGHDN and CDR2 is FVKESK in the germline V gene. Trimming took 4 bases from V and 3 from J, leaving 13 bases between them. There are 15 residues in the CDR3. The CDR3 coding sequence is TGTGCCAGCAGCCCCCTCGGCAGGGATGGAAACACCATATATTTT. Translation gives CASSPLGRDGNTIYF.

The J gene is TRBJ2-7, the V gene TRBV5-1, with 11 bases lining up with TRBD1. From germline, CDR1 is SGHRS and CDR2 YFSETQ. V lost 2 bases, J lost 3 bases, and 13 bases stayed unmatched. This CDR3 is built from 18 residues. CDR3 sequence reads: CASSFSRTGGANGYEQYF. The CDR3 DNA is TGCGCCAGCAGCTTTAGTAGGACAGGGGGCGCAAATGGCTACGAGCAGTACTTC.

This chain uses TRBV5-8 with TRBJ2-1; TRBD2 aligns across 12 bases. The CDR3 contains 17 residues. CDR1 is SGHTS and CDR2 is YDEGEE in the germline V gene. Unmatched junction bases numbered 12, after V lost 2 bases and J lost 9 bases. The CDR3 coding sequence is TGTGCCAGCAGCTTAGGAAGGACTAGCGGGACGTATGGTGAGCAGTTCTTC. Amino acids: CASSLGRTSGTYGEQFF.

The J gene is TRBJ2-7, the V gene TRBV5-1; TRBD1 matches at 7 bases. Germline V gene sequence: CDR1 SGHRS, CDR2 YFSETQ. V shed 4 bases, J shed 6 bases, and the junction held 16 bases outside the gene matches. The CDR3 has 16 amino acids. The chain's CDR3 is CASSHQGTEVIPEQYF. The DNA of the CDR3 is TGCGCCAGCAGCCACCAGGGGACAGAGGTAATACCCGAGCAGTACTTC.

The V and J genes are TRBV3-1 (or the pseudogene TRBV3-2) and TRBJ2-3; D perhaps matches TRBD2 (6 bases). This CDR3 comprises 14 residues. The ends were cut back, 1 base at V and 7 bases at J, with 12 bases in the middle. The V gene's germline CDR1 is LGHDT and CDR2 YNNKEL (reference sequence). CDR3 DNA: TGTGCCAGCAGCCAAGGGGGACTCCCCTATACGCAGTATTTT. Residues: CASSQGGLPYTQYF.

V usage is TRBV7-3 and J usage is TRBJ2-1; TRBD2 agrees at 7 bases. Looked up from germline, CDR1 is SGHTA and CDR2 is FQGTGA. The CDR3 is 14 residues long. V was clipped by 5 bases and J by 6 bases; unmatched bases: 7. This CDR3 reads CASSPSRTSNEQFF. The CDR3, as DNA: TGTGCCAGCAGCCCTTCTCGGACTAGCAATGAGCAGTTCTTC.

The CDR3 loop reads CASRTAVGQKKGTGELFF. The CDR3 bases are TGTGCCAGCAGGACTGCAGTCGGACAGAAAAAAGGGACCGGGGAGCTGTTTTTT. The chain recombines TRBV13 with TRBJ2-2; D possibly corresponds to TRBD1 (6 bases). The CDR3 covers 18 residues. V was trimmed by 6 bases and J by 5 bases, leaving 25 bases between them. The germline V gene has CDR1 PRHDT and CDR2 FYEKMQ (reference sequence). Full variable domain (outside the CDR3, taken from reference TRBV13 and TRBJ2-2): AAGVIQSPRHLIKEKRETATLKCYPIPRHDTVYWYQQGPGQDPQFLISFYEKMQSDKGSIPDRFSAQQFSDYHSELNMSSLELGDSALYFCASRTAVGQKKGTGELFFGEGSRLTVL.

This chain links TRBV9 with TRBJ1-4; perhaps TRBD1 as D (5 bases). The V gene lost 3 bases and the J gene lost 4 bases, with 10 bases spanning the gap. CDR3 length: 14 residues. CDR1 SGDLS and CDR2 YYNGEE come from the germline V gene. The CDR3 spells CASSGREVNEKLFF. In nucleotides, the CDR3 is TGTGCCAGCAGCGGCAGGGAGGTTAATGAAAAACTGTTTTTT.

The chain is built from TRBV4-2 and TRBJ1-1; tentatively, D is TRBD1 (6 bases). The CDR3 runs 15 residues. Trimming left V 2 bases short and J 4 bases short, with 14 bases between. Germline CDR1 LGHNA, CDR2 YNFKEQ. The CDR3 DNA sequence: TGTGCCAGCAGCCAACTCAGGGGAGGGATCACTGAAGCTTTCTTT. Amino acid sequence: CASSQLRGGITEAFF.

The chain has TRBV9 and TRBJ2-7; tentatively, D is TRBD1 (6 bases). The CDR3 totals 13 residues. The V end was cut by 6 bases, the J end by 3 bases, with 13 bases between. Germline CDR1 is SGDLS and CDR2 is YYNGEE. CDR3 coding DNA: TGTGCCAGCATTACGGACAGTCACTACGAGCAGTACTTC. It yields the protein CASITDSHYEQYF.

CDR3 sequence (DNA): TGCGCCAGCAGCACAACAGGAAGCACAGATACGCAGTATTTT. As protein: CASSTTGSTDTQYF. The chain joins TRBV5-1 to TRBJ2-3; D might be TRBD1 (5 bases). Germline CDR1 and CDR2: SGHRS and YFSETQ. The CDR3 has 14 amino acids. Trimming removed 4 bases at V and 0 bases at J, with 9 bases between.

The gene calls are TRBV7-8 and TRBJ2-5, with a weak D call TRBD2 (6 bases). Trimming pared 5 bases from V and 7 bases from J, leaving 17 bases between. The CDR3 is 14 amino acids. Germline loops: CDR1 SGHVS, CDR2 FQNEAQ. The CDR3 DNA is TGTGCCAGCAGCGAGACTAGGTCGCTGGGGACCCAGTACTTC. Its translation: CASSETRSLGTQYF.

The rearrangement uses TRBV27 and TRBJ2-7, with 8 bases that match TRBD1. Germline CDR1 is MNHEY and CDR2 is SMNVEV (reference sequence). V was clipped by 3 bases and J by 5 bases; unmatched bases: 9. The CDR3 spans 15 residues. CDR3 sequence (DNA): TGTGCCAGCAGTTTTTCGTGGACAGGGCGGGACGAGCAGTACTTC. This translates into CASSFSWTGRDEQYF.

The CDR3 DNA is TGTGCCAGCAGCACGGACAGGGCCAATCAGCCCCAGCATTTT. Amino acids: CASSTDRANQPQHF. This chain connects TRBV21-1 to TRBJ1-5; the table's TRBD1 call for D was not verified on the DNA. TRBV21-1 is termed a pseudogene. The CDR3 covers 14 residues.

The CDR3, as DNA: TGTGCCAGCAGTTTAAGACAGAACTATGGCTACACCTTC. Residues: CASSLRQNYGYTF. The chain employs TRBV28 and TRBJ1-2; tentative D call: TRBD1 (5 bases). Trimming removed 2 bases from V and 2 bases from J, with 6 bases in between. The CDR3 has 13 residues. Germline assignment: CDR1 MDHEN and CDR2 SYDVKM.

This chain connects TRBV4-3 to TRBJ2-3; TRBD2 is a possible D gene (5 bases). V shed 4 bases and J shed 2 bases, with 13 bases lying between them. The CDR3 covers 15 residues. Germline V CDR1 and CDR2: LGHNA, YSLEER. CDR3 region: CASSPRGASTDTQYF. In DNA, the CDR3 is TGCGCCAGCAGCCCACGGGGTGCCTCCACAGATACGCAGTATTTT.

The genes are TRBV5-4 and TRBJ2-5, with TRBD2 identical over 10 bases. The junction had 7 bases not matched to a gene; V was cut back by 4 bases and J by 4 bases. This CDR3 is built from 15 residues. CDR1 is SGHNT and CDR2 is YYREEE in the germline V gene (reference sequence). CDR3 DNA sequence: TGTGCCAGCAGCCAACTAGCGGGGATTGGAGAGACCCAGTACTTC. Protein product: CASSQLAGIGETQYF. The variable domain in full, with the rest retrieved from reference TRBV5-4 and TRBJ2-5, is ETGVTQSPTHLIKTRGQQVTLRCSSQSGHNTVSWYQQALGQGPQFIFQYYREEENGRGNFPPRFSGLQFPNYSSELNVNALELDDSALYLCASSQLAGIGETQYFGPGTRLLVL.

The gene calls are TRBV30 and TRBJ2-5, with TRBD2 matching over 8 bases. Germline CDR1 is GTSNPN and CDR2 is SVGIG (reference sequence). The trim removed 2 bases at V and 6 bases at J, leaving 8 bases unmatched. The CDR3 loop spans 14 amino acids. The CDR3 DNA reads as TGTGCCTGGAGTTTAGGACTAGCCGGGAAGACCCAGTACTTC. Translated, it gives CAWSLGLAGKTQYF.

The chain is built from TRBV7-2 and TRBJ1-2; tentative D call: TRBD1 (5 bases). The V gene's germline CDR1 is SGHTA and CDR2 FQGNSA. This CDR3 region has 15 residues. Trimming shortened V by 1 base and J by 7 bases, and 16 bases separated the two germline ends. The DNA for the CDR3 is TGTGCCAGCAGCTTAGGTACAGGTCTGTGGGTTGGCTACACCTTC. This translates into CASSLGTGLWVGYTF.

The rearrangement joins TRBV30 to TRBJ1-1; D may be TRBD1 (6 bases). Germline V gives CDR1 GTSNPN, CDR2 SVGIG (reference sequence). Trimming pared 1 base from V and 9 bases from J, leaving 18 bases between. The CDR3 is made up of 14 amino acids. CDR3 residues: CAWSEPGPRGKAFF. The CDR3 coding sequence is TGTGCCTGGAGTGAGCCAGGTCCTAGGGGGAAAGCTTTCTTT.

The V and J genes are TRBV30 and TRBJ1-2; the D gene is possibly TRBD1 (6 bases). The V and J ends lost 4 bases and 6 bases respectively, with 18 bases between them. The CDR3 runs to 14 residues. Germline V CDR1 and CDR2: GTSNPN, SVGIG (reference sequence). In DNA, the CDR3 is TGTGCCTGGACAACCATCAGGGGTCGGAATGGCTACACCTTC. Its protein is CAWTTIRGRNGYTF. Complete variable domain (other parts from reference TRBV30 and TRBJ1-2): SQTIHQWPATLVQPVGSPLSLECTVEGTSNPNLYWYRQAAGRGLQLLFYSVGIGQISSEVPQNLSASRPQDRQFILSSKKLLLSDSGFYLCAWTTIRGRNGYTFGSGTRLTVV.

This clone has only a few counts. The rearrangement joins TRBV20-1 to TRBJ2-2, with 9 bases matching TRBD2. CDR1 DFQATT and CDR2 SNEGSKA come from the germline V gene (reference sequence). The length of the CDR3 is 14 residues. Germline trimming cut 3 bases from V and 4 bases from J; bases unmatched to any gene: 3. This CDR3 reads CSASGREGTGELFF. The CDR3 DNA sequence: TGCAGTGCTAGTGGGCGGGAGGGCACCGGGGAGCTGTTTTTT.